Reported below is one TCR beta chain. The CDR3 contains 12 residues. V lost 6 bases to trimming and J lost 8 bases; unmatched junction nucleotides: 4. These data come from a study of blood T cell repertoires in COVID-19. Method: immunoSEQ multiplex PCR; TCRdb's copy keeps in-frame clones and lacks some. The sample holds roughly 500,000 clones, 88% seen once. Individuals aged about 18 to 100 years were recruited from approximately 24 US areas. Which cohort a participant joined came from the clinical history participants gave. Sequencing was done on a sample of PBMCs or T cells enriched from blood (not recorded which). The sequence was collected from a woman aged 40 to 49 who had recovered from COVID-19. The chain is built from TRBV12-3 or TRBV12-4 and TRBJ1-2; 9 bases agree with TRBD1. Here the CDR3 DNA reads TGTGCCAGCAGCACGACAGGGGGAGGCTACACCTTC. The encoded protein is CASSTTGGGYTF.